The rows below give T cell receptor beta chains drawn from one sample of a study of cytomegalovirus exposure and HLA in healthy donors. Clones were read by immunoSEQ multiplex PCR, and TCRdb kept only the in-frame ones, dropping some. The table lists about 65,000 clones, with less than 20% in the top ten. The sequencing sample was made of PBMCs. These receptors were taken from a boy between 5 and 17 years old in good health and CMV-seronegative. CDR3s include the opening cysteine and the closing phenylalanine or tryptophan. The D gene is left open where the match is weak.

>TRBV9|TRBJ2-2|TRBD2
TGTGCCAGTCGATTCGGCGGGAGGGCCGGGACCGGGGAGCTGTTTTTT
CASRFGGRAGTGELFF
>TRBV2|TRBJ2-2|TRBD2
TGTGCCAGCAACGACCCTAGCGGGAGCGTAAACACCGGGGAGCTGTTTTTT
CASNDPSGSVNTGELFF
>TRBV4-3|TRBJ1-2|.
TGCGCCAGCAGCCGCGGGACGGTTTATGGCTACACCTTC
CASSRGTVYGYTF
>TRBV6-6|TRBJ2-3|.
TGTGCCAGCAGTGACCCCACGGGTAGCACAGATACGCAGTATTTT
CASSDPTGSTDTQYF
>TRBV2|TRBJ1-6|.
TGTGCCAGCTTTGTGGTCGGCTCCTATAATTCACCCCTCCACTTT
CASFVVGSYNSPLHF
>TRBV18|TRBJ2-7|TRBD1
TGTGCCAGCTCACCCCGACAGGGGATCTCCTACGAGCAGTACTTC
CASSPRQGISYEQYF
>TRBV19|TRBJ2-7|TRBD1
TGTGCCAGTAGTATTCCGGGACAGGCAGGGGAGCAGTACTTC
CASSIPGQAGEQYF
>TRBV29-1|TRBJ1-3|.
TGCAGCGTTGGCCCGACAGACTCTGCTGGAAACACCATATATTTT
CSVGPTDSAGNTIYF
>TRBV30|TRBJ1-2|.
TGTGCCTGGAGTGCTTACGAGGGGGAGACGACCTTC
CAWSAYEGETTF
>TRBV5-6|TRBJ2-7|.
TGTGCCAGCAGCTTTAGTCCTGCCCCATCCTACGAGCAGTACTTC
CASSFSPAPSYEQYF
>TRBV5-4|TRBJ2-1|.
TGTGCCAGCAGCGCGACAGGTAGCTCCTACAATGAGCAGTTCTTC
CASSATGSSYNEQFF
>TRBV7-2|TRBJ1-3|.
TGTGCCAGCAGTACAGGGTCTGGAAACACCATATATTTT
CASSTGSGNTIYF
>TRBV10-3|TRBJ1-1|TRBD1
TGTGCCATCAGTGAGGACAGGGGAGCTAACACTGAAGCTTTCTTT
CAISEDRGANTEAFF